This T cell receptor (beta chain) was observed in a study of cytomegalovirus exposure and HLA in healthy donors. Overall study results and limits: Overall, about 160 TCR beta chains were annotated as cytomegalovirus-associated. In vitro work confirmed that three CMV-associated chains recognize CMV antigens.

Worth noting for this clone: Its target is not known.

The CDR3 totals 14 residues. Between the trimmed V and J ends, which lost 6 bases and 4 bases, there was a span of 15 bases. Germline V gives CDR1 LNHDA, CDR2 SQIVND (reference sequence). PCR amplification relied on 60 Vbeta primers (plus 13 Jbeta primers). Original handling: Some 80 million unique TCR beta chains, roughly 12 million shared, were counted in a later analysis. Profiling relied on immunoSEQ multiplex PCR, and the TCRdb table lists in-frame clones only, not all of them. The DNA was the basis for D and trimming; V, J and clone size are from that table. The sample has roughly 180,000 clones, more than 60% seen once.

The source of this sequence is a man aged 18-30 years in good health and CMV-seronegative. Sequencing was carried out using PBMCs. The chain couples TRBV19 to TRBJ1-2; the D gene is possibly TRBD1 (5 bases). CDR3 protein: CASRAGGGVYGYTF. The CDR3 nucleotides read TGTGCCAGTAGAGCAGGCGGAGGGGTCTATGGCTACACCTTC.